This T cell receptor (beta chain) appears in the sequencing data of a study of OX40 agonist ivuxolimab in advanced cancers. The overall study: Partial responses were observed in three patients, of whom one had hepatocellular carcinoma and two had cutaneous melanoma. Study conclusions and caveats: Fewer expanded clones were found on average in CD4+ than in CD8+ T cells.

Notes on this clone: Its target is unknown.

Some clones are missing from TCRdb's copy, which holds only in-frame ones; the method was immunoSEQ multiplex PCR. The sample includes about 68,000 clones, nearly 85% of them seen just once. It was autoimmune disease history or systemic immunosuppression that excluded patients. Germline V gives CDR1 MDHEN, CDR2 SYDVKM. V dropped 0 bases and J dropped 2 bases, with 10 bases sitting between them. The CDR3 contains 15 residues. The clonotype originates from an adult with an advanced solid tumor such as melanoma, head and neck, liver or kidney cancer. Sequenced here: CD4+ or CD8+ T cells sorted from blood, sampled in a trial of the OX40 agonist ivuxolimab. This chain connects TRBV28 to TRBJ1-1; maybe TRBD1 (6 bases). CDR3 nucleotide sequence: TGTGCCAGCAGTTTATGGGGGGGCCTAAACACTGAAGCTTTCTTT. Its translation is CASSLWGGLNTEAFF.